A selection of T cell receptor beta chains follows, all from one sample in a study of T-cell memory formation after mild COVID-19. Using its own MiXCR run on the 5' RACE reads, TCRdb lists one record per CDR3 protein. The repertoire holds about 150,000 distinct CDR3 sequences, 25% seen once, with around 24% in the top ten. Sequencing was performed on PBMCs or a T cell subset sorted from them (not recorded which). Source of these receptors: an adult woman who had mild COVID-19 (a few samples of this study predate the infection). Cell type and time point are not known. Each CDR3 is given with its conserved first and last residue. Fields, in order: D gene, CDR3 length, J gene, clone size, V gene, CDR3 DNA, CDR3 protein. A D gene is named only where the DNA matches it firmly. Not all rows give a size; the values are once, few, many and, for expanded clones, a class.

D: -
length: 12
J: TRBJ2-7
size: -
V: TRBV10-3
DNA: TGTGCCATCAGTGACTACGGGGGCGAGCAGTACTTC
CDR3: CAISDYGGEQYF

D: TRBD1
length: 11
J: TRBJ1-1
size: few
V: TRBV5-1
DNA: TGCGCCAGCACAGGGGGAACTGAAGCTTTCTTT
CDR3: CASTGGTEAFF

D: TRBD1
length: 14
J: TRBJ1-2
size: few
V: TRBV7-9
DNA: TGTGCTAGCAGCTTAGCGCCACAGGGGGATGGCTACACCTTC
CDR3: CASSLAPQGDGYTF

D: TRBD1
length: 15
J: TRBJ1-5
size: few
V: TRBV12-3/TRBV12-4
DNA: TGTGCCAGCAGTTCAACTGACAGGGGATTTCAGCCCCAGCATTTT
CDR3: CASSSTDRGFQPQHF

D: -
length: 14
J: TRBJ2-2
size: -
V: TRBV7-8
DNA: TGTGCCAGCAGCAAAATACTAGTGACCGGGGAGCTGTTTTTT
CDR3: CASSKILVTGELFF

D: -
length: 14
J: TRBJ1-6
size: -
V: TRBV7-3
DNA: TGTGCCAGCAGCTTAAAACAGAATAATTCACCCCTCCACTTT
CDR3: CASSLKQNNSPLHF

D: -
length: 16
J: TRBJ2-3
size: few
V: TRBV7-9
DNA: TGTGCCAGCAGCTTTCCGGTTGAAACGCGCACAGATACGCAGTATTTT
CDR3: CASSFPVETRTDTQYF

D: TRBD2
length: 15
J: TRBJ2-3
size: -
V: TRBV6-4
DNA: TGTGCCAGCTGCCCCCAAGCGGGGGGTGGAGATACGCAGTATTTT
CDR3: CASCPQAGGGDTQYF

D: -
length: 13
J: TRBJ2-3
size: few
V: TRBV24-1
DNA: TGTGCCACCAGTGATGGCGTCACAGATACGCAGTATTTT
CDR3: CATSDGVTDTQYF

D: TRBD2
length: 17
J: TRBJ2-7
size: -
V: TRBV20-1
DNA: TGCAGTGCTAGAGGCAGGACTAGCGGGAGGAGTTCCTACGAGCAGTACTTC
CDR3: CSARGRTSGRSSYEQYF

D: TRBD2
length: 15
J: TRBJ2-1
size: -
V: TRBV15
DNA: TGTGCCACCAGCAGAGGGGTAGCGGGGGGGTCGCCCCAGTTCTTC
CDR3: CATSRGVAGGSPQFF

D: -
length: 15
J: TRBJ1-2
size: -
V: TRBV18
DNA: TGTGCCAGCTCACCAACCCCTGGGGGGACCTATGGCTACACCTTC
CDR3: CASSPTPGGTYGYTF

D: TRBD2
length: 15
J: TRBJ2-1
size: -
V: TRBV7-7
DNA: TGTGCTAGCAGCCCCATAGCGGGATTATTCAATGAGCAGTTCTTC
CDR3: CASSPIAGLFNEQFF

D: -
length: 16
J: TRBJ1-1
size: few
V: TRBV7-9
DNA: TGTGCCAGCAGCTTAAGCCGGGGGGGTATGAACACTGAAGCTTTCTTT
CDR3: CASSLSRGGMNTEAFF

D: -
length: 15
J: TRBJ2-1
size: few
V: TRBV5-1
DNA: TGCGCCAGCAGCTTGGAACAGGGACTGTACAATGAGCAGTTCTTC
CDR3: CASSLEQGLYNEQFF

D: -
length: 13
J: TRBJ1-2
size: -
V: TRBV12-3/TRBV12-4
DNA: TGTGCCAGCAGTTTCTCTAGGGCGGATGGCTACACCTTC
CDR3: CASSFSRADGYTF

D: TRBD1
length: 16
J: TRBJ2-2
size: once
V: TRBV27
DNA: TGTGCCAGCAGTCCTCCGACAGGGAGCAACACCGGGGAGCTGTTTTTT
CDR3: CASSPPTGSNTGELFF

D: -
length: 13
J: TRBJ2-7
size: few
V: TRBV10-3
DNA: TGTGCCATCAGGGAGGGCAGCTCCTACGAGCAGTACTTC
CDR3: CAIREGSSYEQYF

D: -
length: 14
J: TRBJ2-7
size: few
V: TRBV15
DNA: TGTGCCACCAGCGGGCTCCCCAACCCCTACGAGCAGTACTTC
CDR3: CATSGLPNPYEQYF

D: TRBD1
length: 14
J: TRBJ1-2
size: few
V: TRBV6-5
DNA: TGTGCCAGCAGCCCGGGACAGGGAAAATATGGCTACACCTTC
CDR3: CASSPGQGKYGYTF

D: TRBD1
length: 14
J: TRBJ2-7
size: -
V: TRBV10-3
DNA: TGTGCCATCAGGGCCCCGGGACAGGGTTACGAGCAGTACTTC
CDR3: CAIRAPGQGYEQYF

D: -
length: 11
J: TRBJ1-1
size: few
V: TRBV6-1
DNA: TGTGCCAGCAGTGAAGCAGCTGAAGCTTTCTTT
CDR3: CASSEAAEAFF